The sequence of this TCR beta chain was determined in a study of siplizumab effects on memory and regulatory T cells. Assay: immunoSEQ multiplex PCR; the TCRdb copy retains only in-frame clones and omits some. This repertoire shows 99,000 or so clones, 85% to 95% found once; its top ten account for 0.55% to 0.7%. V dropped 2 bases and J dropped 3 bases, with 9 bases sitting between them. The CDR3 has 14 residues. From germline, CDR1 is SGHRS and CDR2 YFSETQ. The V gene is TRBV5-1, the J gene TRBJ1-5; maybe TRBD1 (5 bases). The sequence came from a human donor in good health. The sample comprised Tregs sorted from blood. CDR3 in amino acids: CASSLGAPNQPQHF. The DNA of the CDR3 is TGCGCCAGCAGCTTAGGGGCCCCCAATCAGCCCCAGCATTTT.